This TCR beta chain was captured in a study of T cell responses to AZD1222 COVID-19 vaccine. Study-wide findings and caveats: There were vaccine-associated CD4 TCRs across spike, dominant at 160-218 and 743-854. Baseline serostatus was positive in only five to seven AZD1222 recipients. Most donors were white British and more were female, and clonal diversity was possibly underestimated.

About this clone itself: Antigen unknown.

Libraries were prepared by immunoSEQ multiplex PCR; TCRdb keeps only in-frame clonotypes and omits some of them. The sample holds some 180,000 clones, approximately 92% seen once. V was pared by 0 bases and J by 7 bases, with 5 bases between. The CDR3 sequence is 12 residues long. Germline CDR1 MNHNS, CDR2 SASEGT. J is TRBJ2-3 and V is TRBV6-1; no clear D. The sequencing here drew on peripheral blood, taken 28 days after the second dose of the MenACWY control vaccine. The source of this sequence is an adult who received the MenACWY meningococcal vaccine as a control. Here the CDR3 reads CASSEAGNTQYF. CDR3 in DNA: TGTGCCAGCAGTGAAGCCGGTAATACGCAGTATTTT.